The 30 T cell receptor beta chains in this list originate from one sample, sequenced in a study of shared clonotypes between healthy human individuals (TCRdb year 2020). The library came from the immunoSEQ multiplex PCR assay. TCRdb obtained this table from immuneACCESS and retained in-frame rearrangements with V and J assigned. These tables miss some clones; where compared with another copy, unresolved V genes account for less than half of the shortfall, and the remainder is unexplained. A total of 550,000 to 700,000 clones appear in this sample, about three quarters of them only once. Jointly, the top ten make up 1.5% to 2% of the sample. The sequencing input was memory CD4+ T cells sorted from blood. In light of the paper, this sample's cell subset or site label describes: CD45RA-negative fraction. These receptors were obtained from a woman aged 25 to 45 in good health.

This sequence joins TRBV19 and TRBJ2-3, with D unclear. Germline CDR1 and CDR2: LNHDA and SQIVND (reference sequence). The CDR3 length is 13 residues. Trimming removed 6 bases from V and 4 bases from J, with 11 bases in between. In DNA, the CDR3 is TGTGCCAGTAGGACAAGAGGCTCAGATACGCAGTATTTT. It codes for CASRTRGSDTQYF.

The chain recombines TRBV25-1 with TRBJ1-4; 9 positions agree with TRBD1. Germline assignment: CDR1 MGHDK and CDR2 SYGVNS. Trimming at V came to 4 bases and at J to 5 bases, leaving 5 bases not matched to a gene. CDR3 size: 15 residues. CDR3 residues: CASSVTGGQNEKLFF. The CDR3 DNA follows: TGTGCCAGCAGTGTCACAGGGGGCCAAAATGAAAAACTGTTTTTT.

This sequence joins TRBV19 and TRBJ2-1; 11 bases match TRBD2. Germline assignment: CDR1 LNHDA and CDR2 SQIVND (reference sequence). With V trimmed by 3 bases and J by 6 bases, 7 bases remained unmatched. The CDR3 spans 16 residues. CDR3: CASSIDGTSGVNEQFF. CDR3 sequence (DNA): TGTGCCAGTAGTATCGACGGGACTAGCGGCGTCAATGAGCAGTTCTTC.

This clone was seen just once. This chain connects TRBV4-2 to TRBJ2-2; D unclear. Germline V gene data show CDR1 as LGHNA and CDR2 as YNFKEQ. This CDR3 is built from 14 residues. Trimming stripped 1 base from V and 4 bases from J, with 7 bases between. The CDR3 DNA reads TGTGCCAGCAGCCAAGGCACTTTCACCGGGGAGCTGTTTTTT. It specifies CASSQGTFTGELFF.

This clone was recorded only once. The genes are TRBV6-1 and TRBJ2-1; 7 nucleotides line up with TRBD2. Germline assignment: CDR1 MNHNS and CDR2 SASEGT. The CDR3 has 16 residues. The V and J ends lost 3 bases and 2 bases, in that order; junction bases with no gene match: 7. CDR3 loop: CASSDGGRAPYNEQFF. The CDR3 nucleotides read TGTGCCAGCAGTGACGGGGGGAGGGCACCCTACAATGAGCAGTTCTTC.

This clone was observed at least ten times. The J gene is TRBJ2-3, the V gene TRBV5-1; possible D gene TRBD2, 6 bases. Per germline, CDR1 SGHRS and CDR2 YFSETQ. CDR3 length: 15 residues. V lost 3 bases, J lost 6 bases, and 17 bases lay in between. The CDR3 here is CASSWRGEEEDTQYF. CDR3 bases: TGCGCCAGCAGCTGGCGGGGCGAGGAGGAGGATACGCAGTATTTT.

The chain employs TRBV6-1 and TRBJ1-5, with 9 bases matching TRBD1. Germline V gene sequence: CDR1 MNHNS, CDR2 SASEGT. V gave up 3 bases and J gave up 7 bases; unmatched junction bases: 4. This CDR3 comprises 14 residues. This CDR3 reads CASSEVTGGQPQHF. CDR3 sequence (DNA): TGTGCCAGCAGTGAGGTAACAGGGGGCCAGCCCCAGCATTTT.

This clone was counted a single time. The chain uses TRBV14 and TRBJ2-2; D ambiguous. V was clipped by 0 bases and J by 2 bases, with 7 bases between them. The CDR3 covers 15 residues. Per germline, CDR1 SGHDN and CDR2 FVKESK. The CDR3 region is CASSQDLRNTGELFF. In nucleotides, the CDR3 is TGTGCCAGCAGCCAAGATCTTAGAAACACCGGGGAGCTGTTTTTT.

The sample holds a few counts of this clone. This chain links TRBV11-2 with TRBJ2-2; D remains unclear. Per the germline V gene, CDR1 is SGHAT and CDR2 is FQNNGV. This CDR3 is 18 amino acids long. Trimming took off 5 bases at V and 4 bases at J, with 23 bases between the two ends. CDR3 nucleotide sequence: TGTGCCAGCAGCCCGCTTATATTAAGGACGGGTTTCACCGGGGAGCTGTTTTTT. The encoded protein is CASSPLILRTGFTGELFF. Full variable domain (missing parts from reference TRBV11-2 and TRBJ2-2): EAGVAQSPRYKIIEKRQSVAFWCNPISGHATLYWYQQILGQGPKLLIQFQNNGVVDDSQLPKDRFSAERLKGVDSTLKIQPAKLEDSAVYLCASSPLILRTGFTGELFFGEGSRLTVL.

In regard to this clone: Distinct nucleotide sequences in the sample also encode this CDR3. This sequence joins TRBV27 and TRBJ2-7, with a tentative D call TRBD1 (5 bases). The CDR3 spans 14 residues. Germline V CDR1 and CDR2: MNHEY, SMNVEV (reference sequence). V gave up 3 bases and J gave up 2 bases, with 11 bases separating them. The CDR3 loop is CASSFSQGPYEQYF. DNA of the CDR3: TGTGCCAGCAGTTTTAGTCAGGGTCCCTACGAGCAGTACTTC.

V gene TRBV28 combines with J gene TRBJ2-3, with 10 bases identical to TRBD2. The J segment lost 5 bases and the V segment lost 2 bases, leaving 7 bases of the junction unmatched. Germline V gene data show CDR1 as MDHEN and CDR2 as SYDVKM. This CDR3 has 16 amino acids. The CDR3: CASSLSGRAPGDTQYF. The CDR3 bases are TGTGCCAGCAGTTTAAGCGGGAGGGCCCCCGGAGATACGCAGTATTTT.

A word on this clone: The likely explanation is a read error, given a far larger clone one base away. In the same sample, other DNA sequences code for this CDR3. The chain joins TRBV25-1 to TRBJ2-2; 7 bases are shared with TRBD2. The CDR3 length is 14 residues. The germline V gene has CDR1 MGHDK and CDR2 SYGVNS. In nucleotides, the CDR3 is TGTGCTACGGGAGGTCTAGGGAACACCGGGGAGTTGTTTTTT. It specifies CATGGLGNTGELFF.

The V and J genes are TRBV6-1 and TRBJ1-5, with 8 bases that match TRBD1. The V gene's germline CDR1 is MNHNS and CDR2 SASEGT. This CDR3 contains 13 residues. Germline trimming cut 7 bases from V and 7 bases from J; bases unmatched to any gene: 6. The CDR3 DNA reads TGTGCCAGCACCGGACAGGGAGACCAGCCCCAGCATTTT. Protein sequence: CASTGQGDQPQHF.

V gene TRBV14 combines with J gene TRBJ2-7, with 11 bases lining up with TRBD2. The ends lost 0 bases at V and 0 bases at J; junction bases unmatched: 7. The CDR3 loop spans 18 amino acids. Germline V gives CDR1 SGHDN, CDR2 FVKESK. The chain's CDR3 is CASSQDASGRLTSYEQYF. As DNA, the CDR3 is TGTGCCAGCAGCCAAGATGCTAGCGGGAGGCTAACCTCCTACGAGCAGTACTTC.

In DNA, the CDR3 is TGTGCCAGCAGCTTAGTTTGGACAAACAATGAGCAGTTCTTC. This translates into CASSLVWTNNEQFF. J is TRBJ2-1 and V is TRBV7-9; possible D gene TRBD1, 5 bases. This CDR3 spans 14 amino acids. CDR1 SEHNR and CDR2 FQNEAQ come from the germline V gene (reference sequence). Trimming removed 1 base from V and 5 bases from J, with 9 bases in between.

The genes are TRBV13 and TRBJ2-3; either TRBD1 or TRBD2 may fit D (5 bases each). Germline V lookup: CDR1 PRHDT, CDR2 FYEKMQ (reference sequence). The CDR3 contains 17 residues. V was pared by 5 bases and J by 1 base, with 19 bases between. As DNA, the CDR3 is TGTGCCAGCAGCGCAGAACGGGACCCCTCGCGCACAGATACGCAGTATTTT. It specifies CASSAERDPSRTDTQYF.

In its sample, this clone was seen a few times. This chain connects TRBV19 to TRBJ2-3; D is unresolved. The CDR3 is 14 amino acids. Germline-derived CDR1 and CDR2 are LNHDA and SQIVND (reference sequence). Trimming pared 8 bases from V and 2 bases from J, leaving 14 bases between. CDR3 amino acids: CASGPTPPTDTQYF. The CDR3 coding sequence is TGTGCCAGTGGTCCGACTCCCCCCACAGATACGCAGTATTTT. The full variable domain, in which reference TRBV19 and TRBJ2-3 provide the parts outside the CDR3, is DGGITQSPKYLFRKEGQNVTLSCEQNLNHDAMYWYRQDPGQGLRLIYYSQIVNDFQKGDIAEGYSVSREKKESFPLTVTSAQKNPTAFYLCASGPTPPTDTQYFGPGTRLTVL.

About this clone: Other nucleotide sequences in the sample specify the same CDR3. The chain recombines TRBV28 with TRBJ1-2; D not resolved. Trimming took off 3 bases at V and 8 bases at J, with 7 bases between the two ends. The germline CDR1 and CDR2 sequences are MDHEN and SYDVKM. CDR3 length: 11 amino acids. CDR3 sequence: CASSFVGGYTF. Written as DNA, the CDR3 is TGTGCCAGCAGTTTCGTTGGCGGCTACACCTTC.

The chain recombines TRBV4-2 with TRBJ2-4; 11 bases line up with TRBD2. The V and J ends lost 4 bases and 7 bases, in that order; junction bases with no gene match: 9. There are 16 residues in the CDR3. CDR1 is LGHNA, CDR2 YNFKEQ, per germline. Here the CDR3 DNA reads TGTGCCAGCAGCCCCGGACTAGCGGGTGGGGGCAACATTCAGTACTTC. It specifies CASSPGLAGGGNIQYF.

V is TRBV6-4 and J is TRBJ2-1, with TRBD1 identical over 9 bases. CDR1 MRHNA and CDR2 SNTAGT come from the germline V gene. J lost 9 bases, V lost 4 bases, and 7 bases had no gene match. This CDR3 has 14 residues. CDR3 sequence: CASSGGTGFGEQFF. The CDR3 nucleotides are TGTGCCAGCAGTGGCGGGACAGGGTTTGGTGAGCAGTTCTTC.

This clone occurred once. The chain is built from TRBV28 and TRBJ1-1; 12 bases agree with TRBD1. This CDR3 spans 16 amino acids. V lost 4 bases and J lost 1; bases outside the gene matches: 4. Germline assignment: CDR1 MDHEN and CDR2 SYDVKM. This chain's CDR3 is CASSSRDRGPNTEAFF. The CDR3 DNA follows: TGTGCCAGCAGTTCACGGGACAGGGGGCCGAACACTGAAGCTTTCTTT.

The chain has TRBV2 and TRBJ2-7, with 8 nucleotides matching TRBD1. CDR1 is SNHLY and CDR2 is FYNNEI in the germline V gene. The J segment lost 3 bases and the V segment lost 7 bases, leaving 5 bases of the junction unmatched. The CDR3 contains 13 residues. The CDR3 DNA reads as TGTGCCAGCAAGGGACAGGAGTACTACGAGCAGTACTTC. Its translation is CASKGQEYYEQYF.

This chain links TRBV6-6 with TRBJ2-1, with TRBD2 matching over 8 bases. V shed 7 bases, J shed 3 bases, and the junction held 8 bases outside the gene matches. Germline V gene lookup returns CDR1 MNHNY and CDR2 SVGAGI (reference sequence). The CDR3 sequence is 15 residues long. The CDR3 spells CASTSTSENYNEQFF. The CDR3 DNA sequence: TGTGCCAGCACCTCGACTAGCGAGAACTACAATGAGCAGTTCTTC.

V gene TRBV18 combines with J gene TRBJ1-1, with D possibly matching TRBD1 (6 bases). Trimming stripped 4 bases from V and 2 bases from J, with 14 bases between. CDR3 length equals 15 residues. Germline V gene sequence: CDR1 KGHSH, CDR2 LQKENI. CDR3 DNA: TGTGCCAGCTCACACCGACAGGACGTAAACACTGAAGCTTTCTTT. It yields the protein CASSHRQDVNTEAFF.

The rearrangement uses TRBV5-1 and TRBJ2-1; D remains ambiguous. CDR3 length: 14 residues. The V end lost 5 bases, the J end lost 7 bases, and 16 bases lay between the germline ends. Germline V gene sequence: CDR1 SGHRS, CDR2 YFSETQ. In DNA, the CDR3 is TGCGCCAGCAGGGGCCAGGAACACTTAAATGAGCAGTTCTTC. Its protein is CASRGQEHLNEQFF. Full variable domain (missing parts from reference TRBV5-1 and TRBJ2-1): KAGVTQTPRYLIKTRGQQVTLSCSPISGHRSVSWYQQTPGQGLQFLFEYFSETQRNKGNFPGRFSGRQFSNSRSEMNVSTLELGDSALYLCASRGQEHLNEQFFGPGTRLTVL.

J is TRBJ2-7 and V is TRBV4-1; TRBD1 aligns across 7 bases. The CDR3 is made up of 18 amino acids. Germline CDR1 reads MGHRA; CDR2 reads YSYEKL. Trimming took 0 bases from V and 0 from J; bases not matched to a gene: 11. For the CDR3, the DNA is TGCGCCAGCAGCCAAGATCCCTCGGACAGGACTTACTCCTACGAGCAGTACTTC. It codes for CASSQDPSDRTYSYEQYF.

This chain joins TRBV6-1 and TRBJ2-7; D possibly uses TRBD1 or TRBD2 (5 bases each). The germline V and J ends were trimmed by 11 bases and 2 bases, with 13 bases remaining between them. Looked up from germline, CDR1 is MNHNS and CDR2 is SASEGT. CDR3 length: 12 amino acids. The CDR3, as DNA: TGTGCCGTCCGGGACGGACCCTACGAGCAGTACTTC. Amino acids: CAVRDGPYEQYF.

The chain links TRBV6-1 to TRBJ2-7; TRBD1 might be the D (6 bases). Germline V CDR1 and CDR2: MNHNS, SASEGT. V was shortened by 4 bases and J by 0 bases, with 13 bases between the two germline ends. The length of the CDR3 is 15 residues. This CDR3 is CASSVGQGSSYEQYF. CDR3 in DNA: TGTGCCAGCAGTGTCGGGCAGGGGAGCTCCTACGAGCAGTACTTC.

The chain couples TRBV5-1 to TRBJ2-5; D uncertain. Deletions cut 0 bases from V and 5 bases from J, with 8 bases between. CDR3 size: 13 residues. From germline, CDR1 is SGHRS and CDR2 YFSETQ. The DNA of the CDR3 is TGCGCCAGCAGCTTGGTTCCTGGGGAGACCCAGTACTTC. This gives the protein CASSLVPGETQYF.

This chain uses TRBV19 with TRBJ1-5; TRBD1 matches at 8 bases. Germline CDR1 reads LNHDA; CDR2 reads SQIVND (reference sequence). V lost 6 bases, J lost 3 bases, and 4 bases stayed unmatched. The CDR3 runs 14 residues. The CDR3 region has the DNA TGTGCCAGTAGGTGGACAGGGTACAATCAGCCCCAGCATTTT. Translated, it gives CASRWTGYNQPQHF.